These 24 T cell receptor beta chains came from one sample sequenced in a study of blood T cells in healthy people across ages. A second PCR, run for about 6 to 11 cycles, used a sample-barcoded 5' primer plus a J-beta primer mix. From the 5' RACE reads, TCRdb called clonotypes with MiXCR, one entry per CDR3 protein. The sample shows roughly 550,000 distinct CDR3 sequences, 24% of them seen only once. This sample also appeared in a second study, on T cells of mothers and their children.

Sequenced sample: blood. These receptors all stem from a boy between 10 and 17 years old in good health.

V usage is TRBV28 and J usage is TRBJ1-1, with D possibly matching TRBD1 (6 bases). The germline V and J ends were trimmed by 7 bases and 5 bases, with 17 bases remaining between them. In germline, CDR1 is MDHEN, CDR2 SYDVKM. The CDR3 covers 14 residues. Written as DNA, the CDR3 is TGTGCCAGCAACTCAGGAGGGGGGAAGACTGAAGCTTTCTTT. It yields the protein CASNSGGGKTEAFF.

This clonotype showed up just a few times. CDR3 sequence reads: CASSPSLDRDYGYTF. In DNA, the CDR3 is TGTGCCAGCAGCCCAAGCCTCGACAGGGACTATGGCTACACCTTC. The rearrangement joins TRBV7-9 to TRBJ1-2, with 7 bases matching TRBD1. V lost 5 bases, J lost 3 bases, and 9 bases stayed unmatched. The CDR3 is 15 amino acids. Germline V gene data show CDR1 as SEHNR and CDR2 as FQNEAQ (reference sequence).

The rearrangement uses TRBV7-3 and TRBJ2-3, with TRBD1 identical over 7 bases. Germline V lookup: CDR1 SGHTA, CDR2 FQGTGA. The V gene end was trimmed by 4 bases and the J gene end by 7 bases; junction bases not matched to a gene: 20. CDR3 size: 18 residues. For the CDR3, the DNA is TGTGCCAGCAGCTCAGGGGGAATCCGGGACACCGCGGTGAATACGCAGTATTTT. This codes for CASSSGGIRDTAVNTQYF.

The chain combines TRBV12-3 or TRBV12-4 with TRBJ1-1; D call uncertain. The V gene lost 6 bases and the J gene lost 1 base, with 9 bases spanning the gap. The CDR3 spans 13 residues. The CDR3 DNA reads TGTGCCAGCAGCCAACAGAGGAACACTGAAGCTTTCTTT. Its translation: CASSQQRNTEAFF.

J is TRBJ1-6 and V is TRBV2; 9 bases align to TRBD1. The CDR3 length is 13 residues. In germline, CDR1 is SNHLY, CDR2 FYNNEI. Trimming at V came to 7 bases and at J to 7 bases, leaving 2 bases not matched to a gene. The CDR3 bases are TGTGCCAGCATAGGACAGGGGAATTCACCCCTCCACTTT. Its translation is CASIGQGNSPLHF. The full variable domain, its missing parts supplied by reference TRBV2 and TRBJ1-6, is EPEVTQTPSHQVTQMGQEVILRCVPISNHLYFYWYRQILGQKVEFLVSFYNNEISEKSEIFDDQFSVERPDGSNFTLKIRSTKLEDSAMYFCASIGQGNSPLHFGNGTRLTVT.

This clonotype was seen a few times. The DNA of the CDR3 is TGCGCCAGCAGCTCGGAGGGGAGGGCCGAGACCCAGTACTTC. Translated, it gives CASSSEGRAETQYF. This rearrangement joins TRBV5-1 to TRBJ2-5; 7 nucleotides match TRBD2. V shed 3 bases, J shed 5 bases, and the junction held 7 bases outside the gene matches. The CDR3 contains 14 residues. Germline CDR1 SGHRS, CDR2 YFSETQ.

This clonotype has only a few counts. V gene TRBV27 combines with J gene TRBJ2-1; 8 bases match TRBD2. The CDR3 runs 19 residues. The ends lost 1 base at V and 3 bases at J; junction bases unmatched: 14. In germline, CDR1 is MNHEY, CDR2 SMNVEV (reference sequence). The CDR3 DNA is TGTGCCAGCAGTTTATACCCCCCGGGGGCTAGCGGGCTCTACAATGAGCAGTTCTTC. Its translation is CASSLYPPGASGLYNEQFF.

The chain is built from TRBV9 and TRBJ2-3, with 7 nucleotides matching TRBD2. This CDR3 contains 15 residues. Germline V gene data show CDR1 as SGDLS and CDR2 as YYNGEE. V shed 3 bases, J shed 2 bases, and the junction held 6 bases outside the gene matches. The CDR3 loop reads CASSDRGDYTDTQYF. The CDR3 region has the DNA TGTGCCAGCAGCGATCGGGGGGACTACACAGATACGCAGTATTTT.

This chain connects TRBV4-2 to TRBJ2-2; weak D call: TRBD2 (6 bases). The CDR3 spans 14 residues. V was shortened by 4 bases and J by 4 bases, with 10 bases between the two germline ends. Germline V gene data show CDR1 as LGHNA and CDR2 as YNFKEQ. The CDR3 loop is CASSLGRSTGELFF. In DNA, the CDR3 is TGTGCCAGCAGCCTGGGGAGGAGCACCGGGGAGCTGTTTTTT.

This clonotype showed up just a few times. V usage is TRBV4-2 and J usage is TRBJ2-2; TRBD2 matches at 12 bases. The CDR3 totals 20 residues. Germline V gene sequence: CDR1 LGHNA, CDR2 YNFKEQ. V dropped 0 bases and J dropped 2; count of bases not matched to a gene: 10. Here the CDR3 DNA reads TGTGCCAGCAGCCAAGATAGGGGGGGACTAGCGGGCTTCAACACCGGGGAGCTGTTTTTT. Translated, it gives CASSQDRGGLAGFNTGELFF.

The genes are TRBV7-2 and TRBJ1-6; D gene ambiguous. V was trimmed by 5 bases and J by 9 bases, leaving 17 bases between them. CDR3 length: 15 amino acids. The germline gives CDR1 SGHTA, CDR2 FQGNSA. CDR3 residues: CASSQARTRSSPLHF. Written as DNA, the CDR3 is TGTGCCAGCAGCCAGGCGAGGACCAGGAGTTCACCCCTCCACTTT. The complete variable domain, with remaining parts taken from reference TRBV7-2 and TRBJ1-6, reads GAGVSQSPSNKVTEKGKDVELRCDPISGHTALYWYRQSLGQGLEFLIYFQGNSAPDKSGLPSDRFSAERTGGSVSTLTIQRTQQEDSAVYLCASSQARTRSSPLHFGNGTRLTVT.

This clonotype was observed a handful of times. CDR3 nucleotides: TGCAGTGCTATCTCGGTCGGGGGTGCCAAAAACATTCAGTACTTC. Translation gives CSAISVGGAKNIQYF. J is TRBJ2-4 and V is TRBV20-1; possibly TRBD2 for D (6 bases). The CDR3 extends over 15 amino acids. Trimming took off 4 bases at V and 1 base at J, with 14 bases between the two ends. Germline V gene sequence: CDR1 DFQATT, CDR2 SNEGSKA (reference sequence).

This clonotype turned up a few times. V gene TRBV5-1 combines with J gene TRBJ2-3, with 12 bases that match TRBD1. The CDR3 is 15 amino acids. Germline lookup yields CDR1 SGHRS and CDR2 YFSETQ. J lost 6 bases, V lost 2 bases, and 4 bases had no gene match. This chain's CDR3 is CASSLGDRGLDTQYF. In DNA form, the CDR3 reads TGCGCCAGCAGCTTAGGGGACAGGGGGCTTGATACGCAGTATTTT.

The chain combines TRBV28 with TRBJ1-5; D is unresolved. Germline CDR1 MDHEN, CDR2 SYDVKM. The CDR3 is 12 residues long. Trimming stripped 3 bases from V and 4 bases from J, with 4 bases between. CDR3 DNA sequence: TGTGCCAGCAGTTTCGCTAATCAGCCCCAGCATTTT. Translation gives CASSFANQPQHF.

CDR3 sequence: CASSLAAGGGAKNIQYF. DNA for the CDR3: TGTGCCAGCAGCTTAGCCGCAGGGGGGGGTGCCAAAAACATTCAGTACTTC. V and J are TRBV7-2 and TRBJ2-4; D tentatively reads TRBD1 or TRBD2 (7 bases each). The ends were cut back, 0 bases at V and 1 base at J, with 13 bases in the middle. The germline V gene encodes CDR1 SGHTA and CDR2 FQGNSA. This CDR3 comprises 17 residues.

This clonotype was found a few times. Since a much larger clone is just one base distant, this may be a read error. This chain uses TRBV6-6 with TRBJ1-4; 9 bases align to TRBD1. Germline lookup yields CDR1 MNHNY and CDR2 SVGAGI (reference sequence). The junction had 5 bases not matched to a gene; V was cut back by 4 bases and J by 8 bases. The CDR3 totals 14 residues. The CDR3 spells CASSCSGQGEKLFF. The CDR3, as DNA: TGTGCCAGCAGTTGCTCCGGACAGGGGGAAAAACTGTTTTTT.

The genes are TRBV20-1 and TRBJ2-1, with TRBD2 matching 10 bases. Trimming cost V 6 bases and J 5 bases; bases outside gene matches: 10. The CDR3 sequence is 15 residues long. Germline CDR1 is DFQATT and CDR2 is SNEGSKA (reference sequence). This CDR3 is CSATRASGGNNEQFF. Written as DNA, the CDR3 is TGCAGTGCCACGAGGGCTAGCGGGGGAAACAATGAGCAGTTCTTC.

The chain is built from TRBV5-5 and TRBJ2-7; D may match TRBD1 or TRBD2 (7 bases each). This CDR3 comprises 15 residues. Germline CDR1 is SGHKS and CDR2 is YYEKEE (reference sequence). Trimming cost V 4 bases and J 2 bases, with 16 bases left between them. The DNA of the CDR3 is TGTGCCAGCAGCCCGCGGGGGACAGAGCCCTACGAGCAGTACTTC. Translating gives CASSPRGTEPYEQYF.

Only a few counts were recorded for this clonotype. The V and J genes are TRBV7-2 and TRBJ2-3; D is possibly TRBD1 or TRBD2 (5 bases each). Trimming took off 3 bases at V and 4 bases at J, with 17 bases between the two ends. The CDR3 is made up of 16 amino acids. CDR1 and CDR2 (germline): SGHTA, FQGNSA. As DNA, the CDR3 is TGTGCCAGCAGCTTGGTCGGGACCCCCGGGGCAGATACGCAGTATTTT. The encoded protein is CASSLVGTPGADTQYF.

The DNA for the CDR3 is TGCAGCGTTGAGTCGGGGGCCTTTTCGGAGACCCAGTACTTC. It specifies CSVESGAFSETQYF. The chain has TRBV29-1 and TRBJ2-5, with D perhaps being TRBD1 or TRBD2 (6 bases each). Deletions cut 3 bases from V and 5 bases from J, with 16 bases between. The CDR3 length is 14 residues. The germline V gene encodes CDR1 SQVTM and CDR2 ANQGSEA. Full variable domain (remainder filled in from reference TRBV29-1 and TRBJ2-5): SAVISQKPSRDICQRGTSLTIQCQVDSQVTMMFWYRQQPGQSLTLIATANQGSEATYESGFVIDKFPISRPNLTFSTLTVSNMSPEDSSIYLCSVESGAFSETQYFGPGTRLLVL.

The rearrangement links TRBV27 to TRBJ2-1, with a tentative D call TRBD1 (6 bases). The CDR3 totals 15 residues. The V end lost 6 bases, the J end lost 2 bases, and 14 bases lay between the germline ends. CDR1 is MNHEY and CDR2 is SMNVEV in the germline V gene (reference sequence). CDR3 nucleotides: TGTGCCAGCAGCCCACAGGGACCAGCCTACAATGAGCAGTTCTTC. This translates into CASSPQGPAYNEQFF.

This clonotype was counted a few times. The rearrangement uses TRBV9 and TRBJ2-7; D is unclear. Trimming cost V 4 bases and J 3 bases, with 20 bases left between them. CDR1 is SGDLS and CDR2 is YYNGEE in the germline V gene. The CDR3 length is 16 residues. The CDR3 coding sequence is TGTGCCAGCAGCACAGACCCCCGACAAGCTTACTACGAGCAGTACTTC. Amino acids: CASSTDPRQAYYEQYF.

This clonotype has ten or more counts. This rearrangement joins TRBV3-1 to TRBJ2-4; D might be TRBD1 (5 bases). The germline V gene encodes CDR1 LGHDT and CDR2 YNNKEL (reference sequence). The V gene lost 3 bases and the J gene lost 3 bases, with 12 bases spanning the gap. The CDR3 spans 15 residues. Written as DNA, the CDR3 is TGTGCCAGCAGCCAGGAAGGGGTATACAAAAACATTCAGTACTTC. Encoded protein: CASSQEGVYKNIQYF. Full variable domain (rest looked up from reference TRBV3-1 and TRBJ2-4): DTAVSQTPKYLVTQMGNDKSIKCEQNLGHDTMYWYKQDSKKFLKIMFSYNNKELIINETVPNRFSPKSPDKAHLNLHINSLELGDSAVYFCASSQEGVYKNIQYFGAGTRLSVL.

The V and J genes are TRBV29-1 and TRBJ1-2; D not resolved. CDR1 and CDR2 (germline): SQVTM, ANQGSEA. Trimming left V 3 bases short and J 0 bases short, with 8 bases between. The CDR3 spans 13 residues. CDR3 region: CSVDPRANYGYTF. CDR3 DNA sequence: TGCAGCGTTGACCCTCGGGCTAACTATGGCTACACCTTC.